This is a list of T cell receptor beta chains from one sample in a study of cytomegalovirus exposure and HLA in healthy donors. The table came from immunoSEQ multiplex PCR; TCRdb's copy has only in-frame clones and leaves some out. The sample has some 110,000 clones, roughly 79% seen once. Sample: PBMCs. The receptor source for this set is a young woman in good health and CMV-seronegative. Each CDR3 is given with its conserved first and last residue. Fields, in order: V gene, D gene, J gene, clone size, CDR3 protein, CDR3 DNA. The D gene is left open where the match is weak. The size entry is marked missing in some rows and otherwise reads once, few, many or a size class.

>TRBV6-5|TRBD2|TRBJ2-7|.
CASSYSTSGGYEQYF
TGTGCCAGCAGTTACTCAACTAGCGGGGGCTACGAGCAGTACTTC
>TRBV7-9|TRBD2|TRBJ2-1|.
CASSHLGGGAGNEQFF
TGTGCCAGCAGCCACCTGGGCGGGGGGGCTGGAAATGAGCAGTTCTTC
>TRBV10-3|TRBD2|TRBJ2-1|.
CAIKMGQAGGSYNEQFF
TGTGCCATCAAGATGGGCCAAGCGGGGGGGTCCTACAATGAGCAGTTCTTC
>TRBV6-4|TRBD1|TRBJ2-1|few
CASSDSETGGNEQFF
TGTGCCAGCAGTGACTCTGAGACAGGGGGCAATGAGCAGTTCTTC
>TRBV30|.|TRBJ1-2|once
CAWRGSGQSYTF
TGTGCCTGGCGGGGTTCAGGCCAGAGCTACACCTTC
>TRBV4-1|TRBD1|TRBJ2-7|.
CASSQGQGYGEQYF
TGCGCCAGCAGCCAAGGACAGGGCTATGGCGAGCAGTACTTC
>TRBV5-1|TRBD1|TRBJ2-5|.
CASSSGQGWQETQYF
TGCGCCAGCAGCAGCGGACAGGGGTGGCAAGAGACCCAGTACTTC
>TRBV4-2|.|TRBJ2-7|.
CASSQELLAGKHEQYF
TGTGCCAGCAGCCAAGAATTGTTAGCCGGGAAACACGAGCAGTACTTC
>TRBV15|.|TRBJ2-2|.
CATSREWALNTGELFF
TGTGCCACCAGCAGAGAATGGGCTCTGAACACCGGGGAGCTGTTTTTT
>TRBV6-5|.|TRBJ2-1|.
CASSYRNEQFF
TGTGCCAGCAGTTACCGGAATGAGCAGTTCTTC
>TRBV5-5|TRBD1|TRBJ1-1|.
CASKTTGTNTEAFF
TGTGCCAGCAAAACGACAGGGACGAACACTGAAGCTTTCTTT
>TRBV5-1|TRBD2|TRBJ2-7|once
CASTLTSGGALYEQYF
TGCGCCAGCACTTTGACTAGCGGGGGGGCCTTATACGAGCAGTACTTC
>TRBV15|.|TRBJ1-5|.
CATSRERSGAGRSFVKHF
TGTGCCACCAGCAGAGAACGGTCAGGTGCTGGGAGGTCCTTCGTAAAGCATTTT
>TRBV11-2|.|TRBJ1-2|.
CASSLMAEGAYGYTF
TGTGCCAGCAGCCTAATGGCGGAAGGGGCCTATGGCTACACCTTC
>TRBV7-9|TRBD2|TRBJ2-1|.
CASSYKPGLDSYEQFF
TGTGCCAGCAGCTATAAACCGGGACTAGATTCCTATGAGCAGTTCTTC
>TRBV6-5|TRBD1|TRBJ1-2|.
CASSPGQGYNYGYTF
TGTGCCAGCAGTCCCGGACAGGGATATAACTATGGCTACACCTTC
>TRBV5-8|.|TRBJ2-7|.
CASSLYDSPYEQYF
TGTGCCAGCAGCTTGTATGACAGTCCCTACGAGCAGTACTTC
>TRBV30|.|TRBJ1-2|.
CAWEPGTPKFYGYTF
TGTGCCTGGGAACCCGGGACACCAAAGTTCTACGGCTACACCTTC
>TRBV2|.|TRBJ1-2|.
CASREDSHYGYTF
TGTGCCAGCAGAGAAGACAGCCACTATGGCTACACCTTC
>TRBV6-1|.|TRBJ1-3|.
CASGPFSGNTIYF
TGTGCCAGCGGGCCCTTCTCTGGAAACACCATATATTTT
>TRBV30|.|TRBJ2-3|.
CAWSPTTDTQYF
TGTGCCTGGAGTCCAACTACAGATACGCAGTATTTT
>TRBV5-1|.|TRBJ1-3|.
CASSLDGGNTIYF
TGCGCCAGCAGCTTGGATGGCGGAAACACCATATATTTT
>TRBV7-9|TRBD1|TRBJ1-4|.
CASSRTGLNEKLFF
TGTGCCAGCAGCCGGACAGGACTTAATGAAAAACTGTTTTTT
>TRBV6-1|.|TRBJ2-7|.
CASRGQEYEQYF
TGTGCCAGCAGGGGACAAGAATACGAGCAGTACTTC
>TRBV4-1|TRBD1|TRBJ1-2|.
CASSHGTTGGHGYTF
TGCGCCAGCAGCCACGGAACGACAGGGGGACATGGCTACACCTTC
>TRBV7-2|.|TRBJ2-6|.
CASSFFVSVSSGANVLTF
TGTGCCAGCAGCTTTTTTGTAAGCGTAAGCTCTGGGGCCAACGTCCTGACTTTC
>TRBV6-6|TRBD1|TRBJ1-2|few
CASSPGTANYGYTF
TGTGCCAGCAGTCCCGGGACAGCTAACTATGGCTACACCTTC
>TRBV7-8|TRBD1|TRBJ2-7|.
CASSLAQGGNYEQYF
TGTGCCAGCAGCTTAGCACAGGGGGGAAACTACGAGCAGTACTTC
>TRBV5-4|TRBD1|TRBJ1-1|.
CASSSGQGRYTEAFF
TGTGCCAGCAGCAGCGGACAGGGTAGATACACTGAAGCTTTCTTT